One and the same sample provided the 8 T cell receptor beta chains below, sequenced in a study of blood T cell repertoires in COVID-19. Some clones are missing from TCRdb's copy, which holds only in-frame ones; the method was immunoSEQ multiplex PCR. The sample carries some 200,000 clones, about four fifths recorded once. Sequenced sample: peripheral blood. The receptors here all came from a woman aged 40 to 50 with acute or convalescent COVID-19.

This CDR3 is CASSLVAANNEKLFF. The CDR3 DNA sequence: TGTGCCAGCAGTTTAGTAGCGGCCAATAATGAAAAACTGTTTTTT. The gene calls are TRBV27 and TRBJ1-4; D is unresolved. CDR1 is MNHEY and CDR2 is SMNVEV in the germline V gene (reference sequence). With 2 bases removed from V and 4 bases from J, the gap between germline ends came to 11 bases. This CDR3 has 15 amino acids.

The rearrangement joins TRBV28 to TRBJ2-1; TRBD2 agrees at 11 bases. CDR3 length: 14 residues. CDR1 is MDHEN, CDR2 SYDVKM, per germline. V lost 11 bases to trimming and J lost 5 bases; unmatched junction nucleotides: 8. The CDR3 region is CAHVAGGPNNEQFF. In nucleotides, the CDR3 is TGTGCCCACGTAGCGGGAGGGCCCAACAATGAGCAGTTCTTC. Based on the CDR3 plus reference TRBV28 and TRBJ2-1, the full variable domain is DVKVTQSSRYLVKRTGEKVFLECVQDMDHENMFWYRQDPGLGLRLIYFSYDVKMKEKGDIPEGYSVSREKKERFSLILESASTNQTSMYLCAHVAGGPNNEQFFGPGTRLTVL.

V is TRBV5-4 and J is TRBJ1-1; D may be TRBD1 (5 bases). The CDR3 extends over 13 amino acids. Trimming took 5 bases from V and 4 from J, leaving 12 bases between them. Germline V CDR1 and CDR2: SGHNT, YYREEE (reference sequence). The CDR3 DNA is TGTGCCAGCAGACGAGGGGAGGCCACTGAAGCTTTCTTT. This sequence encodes CASRRGEATEAFF.

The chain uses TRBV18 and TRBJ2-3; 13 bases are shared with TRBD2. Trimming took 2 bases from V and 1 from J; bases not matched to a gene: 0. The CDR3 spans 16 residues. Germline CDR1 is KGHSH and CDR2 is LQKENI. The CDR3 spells CASSPGLAGGTDTQYF. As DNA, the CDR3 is TGTGCCAGCTCACCAGGACTAGCGGGGGGCACAGATACGCAGTATTTT.

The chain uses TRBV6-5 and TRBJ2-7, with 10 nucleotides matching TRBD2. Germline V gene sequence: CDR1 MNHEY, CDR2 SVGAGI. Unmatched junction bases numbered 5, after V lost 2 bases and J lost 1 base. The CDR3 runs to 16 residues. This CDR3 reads CASSYSSGGLSYEQYF. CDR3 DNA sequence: TGTGCCAGCAGTTACAGTAGCGGGGGGCTTTCCTACGAGCAGTACTTC.

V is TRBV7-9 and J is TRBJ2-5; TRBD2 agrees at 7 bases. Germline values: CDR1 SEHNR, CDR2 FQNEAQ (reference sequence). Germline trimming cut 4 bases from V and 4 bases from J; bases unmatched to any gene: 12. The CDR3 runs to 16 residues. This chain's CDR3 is CASSSTRLALGETQYF. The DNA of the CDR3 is TGTGCCAGCAGCTCGACCCGACTAGCATTAGGAGAGACCCAGTACTTC.

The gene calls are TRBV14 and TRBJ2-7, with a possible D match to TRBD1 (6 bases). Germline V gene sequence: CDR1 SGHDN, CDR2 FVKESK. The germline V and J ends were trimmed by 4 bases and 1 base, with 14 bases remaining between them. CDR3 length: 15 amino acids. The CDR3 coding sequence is TGTGCCAGCAGCCGAATACAGGGAAGGTCCTACGAGCAGTACTTC. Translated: CASSRIQGRSYEQYF.

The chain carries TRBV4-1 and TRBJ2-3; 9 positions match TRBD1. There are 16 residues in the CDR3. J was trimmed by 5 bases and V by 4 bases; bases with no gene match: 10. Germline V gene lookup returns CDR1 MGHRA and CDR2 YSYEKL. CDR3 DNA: TGCGCCAGCAGCCCCCACCCGGGACAGGGACGAGATACGCAGTATTTT. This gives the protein CASSPHPGQGRDTQYF.